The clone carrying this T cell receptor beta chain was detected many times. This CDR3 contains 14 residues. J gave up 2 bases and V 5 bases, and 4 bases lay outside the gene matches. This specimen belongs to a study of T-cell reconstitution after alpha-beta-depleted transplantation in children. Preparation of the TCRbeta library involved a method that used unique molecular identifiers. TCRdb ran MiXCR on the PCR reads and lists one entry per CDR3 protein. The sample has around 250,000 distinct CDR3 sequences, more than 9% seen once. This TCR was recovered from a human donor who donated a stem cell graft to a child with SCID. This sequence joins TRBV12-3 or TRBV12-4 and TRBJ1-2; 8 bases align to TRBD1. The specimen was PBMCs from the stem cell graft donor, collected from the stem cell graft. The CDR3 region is CASSPRTGNYGYTF. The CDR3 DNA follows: TGTGCCAGCAGTCCCCGGACAGGGAACTATGGCTACACCTTC.